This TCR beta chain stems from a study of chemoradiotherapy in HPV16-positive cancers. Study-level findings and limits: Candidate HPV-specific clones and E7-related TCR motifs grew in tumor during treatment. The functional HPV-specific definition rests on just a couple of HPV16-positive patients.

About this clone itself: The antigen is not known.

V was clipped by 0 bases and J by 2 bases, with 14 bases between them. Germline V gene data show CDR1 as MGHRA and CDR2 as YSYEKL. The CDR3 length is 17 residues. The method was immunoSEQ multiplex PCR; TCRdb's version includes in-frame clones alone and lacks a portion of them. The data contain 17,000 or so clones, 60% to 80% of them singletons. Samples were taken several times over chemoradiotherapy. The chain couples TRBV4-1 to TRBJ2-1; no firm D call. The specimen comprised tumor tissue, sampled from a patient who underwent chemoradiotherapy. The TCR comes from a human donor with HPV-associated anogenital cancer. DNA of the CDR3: TGCGCCAGCAGCCAAGATCCCCCGGGCCTTACCTACAATGAGCAGTTCTTC. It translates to CASSQDPPGLTYNEQFF.